A single TCR beta chain is shown here with its context. The antigen is undetermined. The junction and the germline gene differ at one end; a read error may be behind it. This sample was taken from a study of Graves' ophthalmopathy and Graves' hyperthyroidism. Across the whole study: The study drew peripheral blood at initial diagnosis, before any treatment.

CDR3 regions of TCR beta were amplified from RNA transcripts. HTBI primers served in a first-round RT-PCR, which a second-round multiplex PCR followed. TCRdb re-called the multiplex PCR reads through MiXCR, storing one row per CDR3 protein. The data hold about 220,000 distinct CDR3 sequences, with about 22% observed a single time. General study results and limits: In separating ophthalmopathy from stable hyperthyroidism, a 13-signature model achieved 85% to 90% sensitivity and over 80% specificity. Blood contained most expanded thyroid clonotypes exceeding 0.001 frequency.

This CDR3 comprises 13 residues. Germline V CDR1 and CDR2: SGHRS, YFSETQ. Symptoms, serum thyroxine and TRAb, thyroid ultrasound, and orbital computed tomography formed the diagnostic basis. Sample: peripheral blood. This clonotype was obtained from a woman in her forties or fifties with Graves' ophthalmopathy. The chain employs TRBV5-1 and TRBJ2-7; D unclear. CDR3 sequence (DNA): TGCGCCAGCAGCTTGACCGCTAGTTCCGAGCAGTGCTTC. Translation gives CASSLTASSEQCF.